This TCR beta chain was retrieved from a study of control samples from healthy donors and cancer patients. Data came from immunoSEQ multiplex PCR; TCRdb stores just in-frame clones and leaves some out. The sample shows 65,000 to 95,000 clones, approximately 87% of them seen only once. This CDR3 spans 13 amino acids. The V gene's germline CDR1 is MGHRA and CDR2 YSYEKL. The ends lost 0 bases at V and 7 bases at J; junction bases unmatched: 3. The chain joins TRBV4-1 to TRBJ2-7, with 7 nucleotides matching TRBD1. The specimen was blood. The clonotype originates from a man aged 45-65 years in good health. CDR3 sequence: CASSQEDRREQYF. The CDR3 bases are TGCGCCAGCAGCCAAGAGGACAGGAGAGAGCAGTACTTC.